A single sample gave rise to the 21 T cell receptor beta chains below, sequenced in a study of cytomegalovirus exposure and HLA in healthy donors. Primers: 60 Vbeta forward and 13 Jbeta reverse. The table came from immunoSEQ multiplex PCR; TCRdb's copy has only in-frame clones and leaves some out. Of approximately 170,000 clones listed, less than 80% are singletons. Specimen: PBMCs. Source of these receptors: a man aged 35 to 55 in good health and CMV-seronegative.

The rearrangement links TRBV2 to TRBJ1-6; 7 bases line up with TRBD1. The ends lost 8 bases at V and 8 bases at J; junction bases unmatched: 9. This CDR3 is built from 14 residues. Germline V lookup: CDR1 SNHLY, CDR2 FYNNEI. The CDR3 nucleotides read TGTGCCAGCTCCGACAGGGTTGTAGATTCACCCCTCCACTTT. It encodes CASSDRVVDSPLHF. Based on the CDR3 plus reference TRBV2 and TRBJ1-6, the full variable domain is EPEVTQTPSHQVTQMGQEVILRCVPISNHLYFYWYRQILGQKVEFLVSFYNNEISEKSEIFDDQFSVERPDGSNFTLKIRSTKLEDSAMYFCASSDRVVDSPLHFGNGTRLTVT.

This clone showed up just a few times. The chain joins TRBV18 to TRBJ2-3; D not resolved. The V gene's germline CDR1 is KGHSH and CDR2 LQKENI. Trimming shortened V by 3 bases and J by 0 bases, and 10 bases separated the two germline ends. The CDR3 contains 15 residues. The CDR3 bases are TGTGCCAGCTCACCGATTACAGCTAGCACAGATACGCAGTATTTT. Its translation: CASSPITASTDTQYF.

The chain recombines TRBV5-6 with TRBJ1-6; 8 nucleotides align to TRBD1. With V trimmed by 4 bases and J by 13 bases, 13 bases remained unmatched. From germline, CDR1 is SGHDT and CDR2 YYEEEE. The CDR3 spans 15 residues. CDR3 region: CASSSSDRALMPLHF. CDR3 bases: TGTGCCAGCAGCAGCTCGGACAGGGCGTTGATGCCCCTCCACTTT. Combining the CDR3 with reference TRBV5-6 and TRBJ1-6 gives the whole variable domain DAGVTQSPTHLIKTRGQQVTLRCSPKSGHDTVSWYQQALGQGPQFIFQYYEEEERQRGNFPDRFSGHQFPNYSSELNVNALLLGDSALYLCASSSSDRALMPLHFGNGTRLTVT.

The chain combines TRBV30 with TRBJ2-3, with D hard to call. The CDR3 length is 15 residues. Trimming left V 1 base short and J 2 bases short, with 13 bases between. Germline lookup yields CDR1 GTSNPN and CDR2 SVGIG (reference sequence). This CDR3 reads CAWSATFLPTDTQYF. The CDR3 DNA follows: TGTGCCTGGAGTGCTACTTTTCTGCCCACAGATACGCAGTATTTT. Variable domain in full (rest from reference TRBV30 and TRBJ2-3): SQTIHQWPATLVQPVGSPLSLECTVEGTSNPNLYWYRQAAGRGLQLLFYSVGIGQISSEVPQNLSASRPQDRQFILSSKKLLLSDSGFYLCAWSATFLPTDTQYFGPGTRLTVL.

This chain connects TRBV29-1 to TRBJ1-1; D unresolved. Trimming took off 6 bases at V and 0 bases at J, with 11 bases between the two ends. Germline V lookup: CDR1 SQVTM, CDR2 ANQGSEA. This CDR3 is 13 amino acids long. Written as DNA, the CDR3 is TGCAGCGTGACATCACAGATGAACACTGAAGCTTTCTTT. Translating gives CSVTSQMNTEAFF.

The chain uses TRBV29-1 and TRBJ2-2; weak D call: TRBD1 (7 bases). V was shortened by 4 bases and J by 4 bases, with 13 bases between the two germline ends. In germline, CDR1 is SQVTM, CDR2 ANQGSEA. CDR3 length: 14 residues. The CDR3 DNA follows: TGCAGCGTTGGCCAGGGGGGAACCACCGGGGAGCTGTTTTTT. This codes for CSVGQGGTTGELFF.

This CDR3 reads CASSPSPLLFGGNTIYF. Written as DNA, the CDR3 is TGTGCCAGCAGTCCTTCCCCCCTTCTTTTCGGGGGAAACACCATATATTTT. V gene TRBV27 combines with J gene TRBJ1-3, with D hard to call. The CDR3 is 17 residues long. CDR1 is MNHEY and CDR2 is SMNVEV in the germline V gene (reference sequence). V lost 5 bases and J lost 4, with 21 bases in between.

The V gene is TRBV7-9, the J gene TRBJ2-7, with TRBD2 identical over 8 bases. The CDR3 runs to 14 residues. With V trimmed by 7 bases and J by 2 bases, 7 bases remained unmatched. Germline V gene lookup returns CDR1 SEHNR and CDR2 FQNEAQ (reference sequence). CDR3 sequence: CASTRGGRTYEQYF. The DNA for the CDR3 is TGTGCCAGCACCCGGGGGGGGAGAACCTACGAGCAGTACTTC. Supplemented by reference TRBV7-9 and TRBJ2-7, the full variable domain reads DTGVSQNPRHKITKRGQNVTFRCDPISEHNRLYWYRQTLGQGPEFLTYFQNEAQLEKSRLLSDRFSAERPKGSFSTLEIQRTEQGDSAMYLCASTRGGRTYEQYFGPGTRLTVT.

This chain connects TRBV29-1 to TRBJ2-3; 8 bases match TRBD2. CDR1 is SQVTM and CDR2 is ANQGSEA in the germline V gene. CDR3 length equals 15 residues. J was trimmed by 2 bases and V by 2 bases; bases with no gene match: 6. Here the CDR3 DNA reads TGCAGCGTTGAACAGCGGGGGCGCTACACAGATACGCAGTATTTT. This encodes CSVEQRGRYTDTQYF.

This rearrangement joins TRBV28 to TRBJ1-2; TRBD1 agrees at 10 bases. V gave up 8 bases and J gave up 5 bases; unmatched junction bases: 11. Germline V gene data show CDR1 as MDHEN and CDR2 as SYDVKM. This CDR3 comprises 15 residues. The chain's CDR3 is CASGGTGVIGYGYTF. CDR3 sequence (DNA): TGTGCCAGCGGGGGGACAGGGGTTATAGGGTATGGCTACACCTTC.

J is TRBJ1-1 and V is TRBV7-9; D unresolved. Germline V gene sequence: CDR1 SEHNR, CDR2 FQNEAQ (reference sequence). The CDR3 extends over 15 amino acids. V was trimmed by 4 bases and J by 3 bases, leaving 15 bases between them. In DNA, the CDR3 is TGTGCCAGCAGCTCCCAAACAGCAGTTTACACTGAAGCTTTCTTT. Translation gives CASSSQTAVYTEAFF.

This chain uses TRBV7-2 with TRBJ2-7; TRBD1 agrees at 7 bases. V lost 5 bases to trimming and J lost 1 base; unmatched junction nucleotides: 5. Per germline, CDR1 SGHTA and CDR2 FQGNSA. The CDR3 sequence is 14 residues long. The CDR3 region has the DNA TGTGCCAGCAGCGGACGGGACAGTTCCTACGAGCAGTACTTC. Translation: CASSGRDSSYEQYF.

The chain links TRBV4-1 to TRBJ2-7; D gene uncertain. V was pared by 0 bases and J by 6 bases, with 12 bases between. Germline V gene data show CDR1 as MGHRA and CDR2 as YSYEKL. There are 14 residues in the CDR3. The CDR3 reads CASSQDRDWREQYF. CDR3 bases: TGCGCCAGCAGCCAAGATCGCGACTGGCGCGAGCAGTACTTC.

This rearrangement joins TRBV18 to TRBJ1-1; TRBD1 agrees at 9 bases. Per the germline V gene, CDR1 is KGHSH and CDR2 is LQKENI. The CDR3 consists of 17 residues. With V trimmed by 1 base and J by 0 bases, 6 bases remained unmatched. DNA of the CDR3: TGTGCCAGCTCACCACGATGGGGACAGGGCATGAACACTGAAGCTTTCTTT. This codes for CASSPRWGQGMNTEAFF.

This chain joins TRBV7-9 and TRBJ2-3; 14 bases agree with TRBD2. The V and J ends lost 8 bases and 2 bases, in that order; junction bases with no gene match: 6. From germline, CDR1 is SEHNR and CDR2 FQNEAQ (reference sequence). This CDR3 is built from 16 residues. CDR3 bases: TGTGCCAGCGGCAGGGGACTAGCGGGAGACACAGATACGCAGTATTTT. Its protein is CASGRGLAGDTDTQYF.

This clone has only a few counts. The rearrangement joins TRBV7-9 to TRBJ2-7, with D perhaps matching TRBD2 (6 bases). Germline assignment: CDR1 SEHNR and CDR2 FQNEAQ (reference sequence). This CDR3 region has 13 residues. V gave up 3 bases and J gave up 12 bases, with 18 bases separating them. In DNA, the CDR3 is TGTGCCAGCAGCTTTTCAGAAAGGAGGGGTTGGTACTTC. Protein: CASSFSERRGWYF.

The table lists this clone with a few counts. The CDR3 protein is CASSEEPTGGWPQHF. The CDR3 region has the DNA TGTGCCAGCAGTGAAGAACCCACAGGGGGATGGCCCCAGCATTTT. The chain employs TRBV6-4 and TRBJ1-5; TRBD1 matches at 8 bases. The V segment lost 3 bases and the J segment 9 bases; nucleotides outside the gene matches: 10. The CDR3 runs 15 residues. From germline, CDR1 is MRHNA and CDR2 SNTAGT.

This clone was observed a few times. The sample contains more than one DNA sequence encoding this CDR3. The chain recombines TRBV7-2 with TRBJ1-2, with 8 bases lining up with TRBD1. The CDR3 consists of 17 residues. Germline V CDR1 and CDR2: SGHTA, FQGNSA. V gave up 5 bases and J gave up 5 bases; unmatched junction bases: 16. The CDR3 spells CASSTPGTGYSSYGYTF. The CDR3 DNA is TGTGCCAGCAGCACGCCCGGGACAGGTTACTCATCTTATGGCTACACCTTC.

The J gene is TRBJ2-7, the V gene TRBV7-8; D is perhaps TRBD1 (5 bases). Trimming removed 3 bases at V and 4 bases at J, with 7 bases between. The V gene's germline CDR1 is SGHVS and CDR2 FQNEAQ. This CDR3 contains 12 residues. CDR3 nucleotides: TGTGCCAGCAGCTTGACAGATTACGAGCAGTACTTC. It translates to CASSLTDYEQYF.

The chain uses TRBV7-2 and TRBJ1-2, with D unclear. The V end was cut by 2 bases, the J end by 8 bases, with 18 bases between. Germline V lookup: CDR1 SGHTA, CDR2 FQGNSA. The CDR3 spans 15 residues. CDR3 sequence (DNA): TGTGCCAGCAGCTTACAGGAGATGGGGAGGAGAGGCTACACCTTC. Its protein is CASSLQEMGRRGYTF.

In its sample, this clone was seen a few times. This sequence joins TRBV28 and TRBJ1-2; tentative D call: TRBD1 (5 bases). Germline CDR1 MDHEN, CDR2 SYDVKM. CDR3 size: 14 residues. Trimming removed 4 bases at V and 0 bases at J, with 9 bases between. The CDR3 here is CASSSPGTNYGYTF. DNA for the CDR3: TGTGCCAGCAGTTCTCCAGGGACTAACTATGGCTACACCTTC.